This T cell receptor beta chain was identified during a study of T cell responses to AZD1222 COVID-19 vaccine. Study details: The study pooled second doses at about 4 or about 12 weeks. Whole-study results and caveats: The breadth and depth of Spike-specific TCRs increased once two AZD1222 doses had been given.

CDR3 size: 15 residues. Per the germline V gene, CDR1 is SGHRS and CDR2 is YFSETQ. J lost 1 base, V lost 0 bases, and 2 bases had no gene match. This clone was seen once. As yet, its antigen is unknown. TCRdb's copy holds only in-frame clones and misses some; the assay was immunoSEQ multiplex PCR. The table has some 60,000 clones, roughly 82% seen once. The J gene is TRBJ1-2, the V gene TRBV5-1, with 8 bases matching TRBD1. Sample: peripheral blood, taken on day 0 of AZD1222 vaccination. This TCR derives from an adult in good health. CDR3 nucleotide sequence: TGCGCCAGCAGCTTGGGGACAGGGTTTAACTATGGCTACACCTTC. Protein: CASSLGTGFNYGYTF.